Listed below are T cell receptor beta chains from one sample, sequenced in a study of shared clonotypes between healthy human individuals. Here immunoSEQ multiplex PCR was the method, and the copy in TCRdb shows in-frame clones only, minus some. The repertoire holds millions of clones, with roughly 94% as singletons. Specimen: naive CD4+ T cells sorted from blood. The receptors originated from a young man in good health. Both conserved end residues are part of each CDR3.

J gene | CDR3 length | V gene | CDR3 protein
TRBJ1-1 | 14 | TRBV6-5 | CASSYRGRNTEAFF
TRBJ2-1 | 14 | TRBV12-5 | CASGLAPGGSEQFF
TRBJ1-4 | 11 | TRBV30 | CAWSGDEKLFF
TRBJ1-3 | 15 | TRBV21-1 | CASSKLQSSGNTIYF
TRBJ1-5 | 14 | TRBV19 | CASDWTGRNQPQHF
TRBJ1-6 | 17 | TRBV27 | CASSPAPRQGYNSPLHF
TRBJ2-7 | 15 | TRBV30 | CAWSRTGAGTYEQYF
TRBJ2-6 | 18 | TRBV7-6 | CASSLISAGVVGANVLTF
TRBJ1-1 | 14 | TRBV5-4 | CASMQGGKNTEAFF
TRBJ2-3 | 15 | TRBV5-8 | CASSPGQGGTDTQYF
TRBJ2-3 | 12 | TRBV19 | CASSIVSDTQYF
TRBJ1-3 | 13 | TRBV30 | CAWSVTSGNTIYF
TRBJ2-7 | 15 | TRBV11-2 | CASSLGRGRTYEQYF
TRBJ1-1 | 14 | TRBV7-9 | CASSRQGASTEAFF
TRBJ2-7 | 17 | TRBV7-2 | CASSQYSSGTGASKQYF
TRBJ2-5 | 16 | TRBV6-5 | CASSFGTGSGEETQYF
TRBJ1-6 | 15 | TRBV9 | CASSVGQAKDSPLHF
TRBJ1-5 | 14 | TRBV5-8 | CASSHPPLRGPQHF
TRBJ2-5 | 13 | TRBV30 | CAWSAQPGETQYF
TRBJ2-3 | 17 | TRBV5-6 | CASTRYPVRLSTDTQYF
TRBJ1-2 | 14 | TRBV7-3 | CASSLHPGKDGYTF
TRBJ1-2 | 11 | TRBV5-1 | CASSLAYGYTF
TRBJ2-1 | 15 | TRBV19 | CASNKGSAGYNEQFF
TRBJ2-7 | 12 | TRBV7-2 | CASTTDSYEQYF
TRBJ2-3 | 12 | TRBV5-4 | CASSSSGGKQYF
TRBJ2-7 | 14 | TRBV7-3 | CASSPGALSYEQYF
TRBJ2-5 | 11 | TRBV28 | CASSLETFQYF
TRBJ1-1 | 16 | TRBV10-3 | CAISEAAHGTNTEAFF
TRBJ1-4 | 13 | TRBV28 | CASSRTGGRKLFF
TRBJ2-1 | 15 | TRBV15 | CATAPGLAGSDEQFF
TRBJ2-1 | 17 | TRBV6-1 | CASSGPLGSVSYNEQFF
TRBJ2-1 | 16 | TRBV25-1 | CASSERGASGRNEQFF
TRBJ1-1 | 16 | TRBV28 | CASRPPSGTGDTEAFF
TRBJ2-5 | 15 | TRBV30 | CAWSPGTRFGETQYF
TRBJ2-4 | 13 | TRBV5-3 | CARSGDSKNIQYF
TRBJ2-4 | 14 | TRBV7-2 | CASSFDRAKNIQYF
TRBJ2-5 | 15 | TRBV19 | CASSISGQGGETQYF
TRBJ2-5 | 14 | TRBV5-1 | CASSFGGPRETQYF
TRBJ1-1 | 14 | TRBV5-1 | CASSLGGLDTEAFF
TRBJ1-6 | 15 | TRBV5-1 | CASSHRALENSPLHF
TRBJ2-1 | 14 | TRBV2 | CASSGGLTEIEQFF
TRBJ1-3 | 17 | TRBV18 | CASSPPGQKVSGNTIYF
TRBJ1-1 | 13 | TRBV7-2 | CASSFAGATEAFF
TRBJ1-1 | 15 | TRBV29-1 | CSVGPGGSYNGEAFF
TRBJ2-6 | 14 | TRBV6-1 | CASSRPAGANVLTF
TRBJ1-5 | 14 | TRBV7-2 | CASSYDSLNQPQHF
TRBJ1-1 | 15 | TRBV2 | CASSVRTGENTEAFF
TRBJ2-3 | 14 | TRBV4-2 | CASSPLGGTDTQYF
TRBJ1-2 | 17 | TRBV18 | CASSPPARTGNNYGYTF